What follows are 18 T cell receptor beta chains derived from one specimen sequenced in a study of cytomegalovirus exposure and HLA in healthy donors. The PCR was carried out with 60 Vbeta primers and 13 Jbeta primers. Some clones are missing from TCRdb's copy, which holds only in-frame ones; the method was immunoSEQ multiplex PCR. The sample records fewer than 150,000 clones, roughly three quarters being singletons. The specimen sequenced was PBMCs. The receptors stem from a man in his forties in good health and CMV-seronegative.

J is TRBJ1-2 and V is TRBV7-2; 9 positions match TRBD1. The CDR3 spans 15 residues. The J segment lost 8 bases and the V segment lost 1 base, leaving 8 bases of the junction unmatched. In germline, CDR1 is SGHTA, CDR2 FQGNSA. CDR3 nucleotides: TGTGCCAGCAGCTTAGATGCGGGACAGGGAGGCGGCTACACCTTC. This sequence encodes CASSLDAGQGGGYTF.

This chain links TRBV18 with TRBJ1-2, with 7 bases that match TRBD1. V lost 3 bases to trimming and J lost 4 bases; unmatched junction nucleotides: 8. The V gene's germline CDR1 is KGHSH and CDR2 LQKENI. This CDR3 contains 15 residues. In DNA form, the CDR3 reads TGTGCCAGCTCACCCGGGAGACAGGGTATCTATGGCTACACCTTC. Its protein is CASSPGRQGIYGYTF.

This clone was picked up one time. The chain recombines TRBV11-2 with TRBJ1-2, with 7 nucleotides matching TRBD1. The V and J ends lost 4 bases and 6 bases, in that order; junction bases with no gene match: 11. Germline assignment: CDR1 SGHAT and CDR2 FQNNGV. This CDR3 has 15 amino acids. In nucleotides, the CDR3 is TGTGCCAGCAGCTCCCGACAGGGAGAGGCCCATGGCTACACCTTC. Translation: CASSSRQGEAHGYTF.

V and J are TRBV5-4 and TRBJ2-5; D is possibly TRBD1 (6 bases). Germline-derived CDR1 and CDR2 are SGHNT and YYREEE (reference sequence). The V end was cut by 2 bases, the J end by 5 bases, with 16 bases between. CDR3 length: 15 amino acids. The CDR3 is CASSFWAGAGETQYF. The DNA of the CDR3 is TGTGCCAGCAGCTTTTGGGCAGGGGCAGGGGAGACCCAGTACTTC.

V and J are TRBV11-3 and TRBJ1-2; weak D call: TRBD1 (6 bases). The CDR3 has 14 residues. Deletions cut 5 bases from V and 2 bases from J, with 12 bases between. Germline V gene lookup returns CDR1 SGHNT and CDR2 YENEEA. The CDR3 reads CASSVGTTNYGYTF. In DNA, the CDR3 is TGTGCCAGCAGCGTCGGGACAACCAACTATGGCTACACCTTC.

The rearrangement uses TRBV7-2 and TRBJ2-7; no definite D call. Trimming removed 1 base from V and 4 bases from J, with 8 bases in between. Looked up from germline, CDR1 is SGHTA and CDR2 is FQGNSA. The CDR3 loop spans 13 amino acids. The CDR3 DNA reads TGTGCCAGCAGCTTAGGCGAGCCTTACGAGCAGTACTTC. Amino acids: CASSLGEPYEQYF.

This rearrangement joins TRBV6-5 to TRBJ2-5; D unresolved. The CDR3 length is 14 residues. Per germline, CDR1 MNHEY and CDR2 SVGAGI. V was shortened by 1 base and J by 3 bases, with 9 bases between the two germline ends. The CDR3 nucleotides read TGTGCCAGCAGTTACTTAACACGGGAAGAGACCCAGTACTTC. It is translated as CASSYLTREETQYF.

This rearrangement joins TRBV6-1 to TRBJ2-3; maybe TRBD2 (6 bases). The V gene lost 4 bases and the J gene lost 1 base, with 12 bases spanning the gap. The CDR3 sequence is 15 residues long. Germline CDR1 MNHNS, CDR2 SASEGT. CDR3 sequence: CASSAGVGGTDTQYF. Here the CDR3 DNA reads TGTGCCAGCAGTGCGGGAGTTGGGGGCACAGATACGCAGTATTTT.

V and J are TRBV5-5 and TRBJ1-1; D possibly corresponds to TRBD1 (5 bases). Per the germline V gene, CDR1 is SGHKS and CDR2 is YYEKEE (reference sequence). CDR3 length equals 14 residues. V lost 5 bases to trimming and J lost 1 base, with 12 bases between them. The CDR3 region has the DNA TGTGCCAGCAGGGGGCCTTTCGGGAACACTGAAGCTTTCTTT. This translates into CASRGPFGNTEAFF.

The gene calls are TRBV10-3 and TRBJ2-7, with a tentative D call TRBD1 (5 bases). CDR3 length: 17 residues. Trimming left V 4 bases short and J 0 bases short, with 19 bases between. Germline-derived CDR1 and CDR2 are ENHRY and SYGVKD. This CDR3 reads CAISVSVAGSVSYEQYF. The DNA for the CDR3 is TGTGCCATCAGTGTTTCCGTGGCAGGGTCCGTCTCCTACGAGCAGTACTTC.

The chain uses TRBV18 and TRBJ1-1; TRBD1 is a possible D gene (6 bases). Between the trimmed V and J ends, which lost 6 bases and 2 bases, there was a span of 16 bases. CDR1 KGHSH and CDR2 LQKENI come from the germline V gene. The CDR3 totals 15 residues. CDR3 protein: CASSPGGTLNTEAFF. CDR3 DNA: TGTGCCAGCTCCCCGGGTGGGACACTTAACACTGAAGCTTTCTTT.

As concerns this clone: A read error may produce the germline difference seen at one junction end. J is TRBJ2-3 and V is TRBV29-1; D uncertain. This CDR3 region has 8 residues. The germline CDR1 and CDR2 sequences are SQVTM and ANQGSEA. The CDR3 DNA sequence: TGCAGCGTTCTAGATGGCTTTTTT. Translation gives CSVLDGFF.

V gene TRBV7-2 combines with J gene TRBJ2-1; TRBD2 agrees at 7 bases. The CDR3 has 15 residues. Looked up from germline, CDR1 is SGHTA and CDR2 is FQGNSA. V gave up 0 bases and J gave up 9 bases; unmatched junction bases: 8. The DNA for the CDR3 is TGTGCCAGCAGCTTAGCCGTGGGAGGGTTGGTTGAGCAGTTCTTC. Translation: CASSLAVGGLVEQFF.

This clone was seen a few times. This rearrangement joins TRBV5-6 to TRBJ1-1; tentatively, D is TRBD1 (6 bases). Trimming pared 2 bases from V and 8 bases from J, leaving 13 bases between. The length of the CDR3 is 13 residues. The germline V gene has CDR1 SGHDT and CDR2 YYEEEE. The CDR3 DNA sequence: TGTGCCAGCAGCTTCGTATCTGGGGGCGAAGCTTTCTTT. Translated: CASSFVSGGEAFF.

The V call is TRBV30, the J call TRBJ2-7, with TRBD1 as a possible D gene (6 bases). Germline assignment: CDR1 GTSNPN and CDR2 SVGIG (reference sequence). Trimming took 5 bases from V and 2 from J, leaving 13 bases between them. This CDR3 is 13 amino acids long. CDR3 in amino acids: CAWDPGHPYEQYF. The CDR3 DNA reads as TGTGCCTGGGACCCGGGACACCCCTACGAGCAGTACTTC.

V and J are TRBV5-4 and TRBJ1-1, with D perhaps matching TRBD1 (5 bases). Between the trimmed V and J ends, which lost 2 bases and 4 bases, there was a span of 9 bases. CDR3 length equals 13 residues. The germline V gene encodes CDR1 SGHNT and CDR2 YYREEE (reference sequence). This CDR3 is CASSFSQGTEAFF. The CDR3 DNA reads TGTGCCAGCAGCTTTTCCCAGGGCACTGAAGCTTTCTTT.

This clone was seen once. V usage is TRBV13 and J usage is TRBJ2-7, with D maybe TRBD1 (6 bases). CDR3 length: 12 residues. V lost 5 bases and J 7 bases, leaving 12 bases between the germline ends. The germline V gene encodes CDR1 PRHDT and CDR2 FYEKMQ (reference sequence). The CDR3 DNA follows: TGTGCCAGCAGCCTACCAGGGGAAGAGCAGTACTTC. Residues: CASSLPGEEQYF.

The CDR3 spells CATTGDSGASSGNTIYF. CDR3 nucleotide sequence: TGTGCCACGACGGGAGACAGTGGGGCGAGCTCTGGAAACACCATATATTTT. The chain links TRBV10-3 to TRBJ1-3, with D maybe TRBD1 (5 bases). There are 17 residues in the CDR3. V was trimmed by 10 bases and J by 0 bases, leaving 22 bases between them. The germline V gene encodes CDR1 ENHRY and CDR2 SYGVKD.